This TCR beta chain appears in the sequencing data of a study of control samples from healthy donors and cancer patients. Assay used: immunoSEQ multiplex PCR; TCRdb lists only in-frame clones, some missing. The table has about 130,000 clones, about 95% seen once. The germline V and J ends were trimmed by 7 bases and 0 bases, with 13 bases remaining between them. CDR3 length equals 14 residues. The germline CDR1 and CDR2 sequences are SGHNT and YENEEA. The receptor's source is a man under 40 in good health. The sample was blood. The chain recombines TRBV11-3 with TRBJ2-7, with D maybe TRBD2 (6 bases). CDR3 coding DNA: TGTGCCAGCATCGGAGGGCCCCTCTCCTACGAGCAGTACTTC. This translates into CASIGGPLSYEQYF. Full variable domain (outside the CDR3, taken from reference TRBV11-3 and TRBJ2-7): EAGVVQSPRYKIIEKKQPVAFWCNPISGHNTLYWYLQNLGQGPELLIRYENEEAVDDSQLPKDRFSAERLKGVDSTLKIQPAELGDSAVYLCASIGGPLSYEQYFGPGTRLTVT.